The rows below give T cell receptor beta chains drawn from one sample of a study of shared clonotypes between healthy human individuals. Generated by immunoSEQ multiplex PCR, the TCRdb table keeps only in-frame clones and is missing some. The top ten clones hold roughly 0.1% of a sample with about 550,000 clones, over 95% of them seen once. The sample consisted of naive CD8+ T cells sorted from blood. The receptors were gathered from a woman aged 25 to 45 in good health. Each CDR3 is given with its conserved first and last residue. A D gene is named only where the DNA matches it firmly. Clone size appears in some rows only: once, few, many, or a class for an expanded clone.

>.|TRBD1|TRBJ2-2|TRBV19
CASTPTGLYTGELFF
TGTGCCAGTACCCCGACAGGGCTTTACACCGGGGAGCTGTTTTTT
>once|TRBD2|TRBJ2-1|TRBV6-5
CASSYSGSGMSNEQFF
TGTGCCAGCAGTTACTCGGGGAGCGGGATGTCCAATGAGCAGTTCTTC
>.|.|TRBJ1-1|TRBV29-1
CSVEDNGPGNLF
TGCAGCGTTGAAGATAACGGGCCAGGGAATCTATTT
>.|.|TRBJ2-5|TRBV7-9
CASSLSSVETQYF
TGTGCCAGCAGCTTATCAAGCGTAGAGACCCAGTACTTC
>.|.|TRBJ2-3|TRBV27
CASSLRGGATDTQYF
TGTGCCAGCAGTTTACGAGGCGGCGCCACAGATACGCAGTATTTT
>.|TRBD2|TRBJ2-1|TRBV30
CAWGGASGHNEQFF
TGTGCCTGGGGGGGGGCTAGCGGGCACAATGAGCAGTTCTTC
>.|.|TRBJ2-5|TRBV27
CASSSWTEGETQYF
TGTGCCAGCAGTTCCTGGACGGAGGGAGAGACCCAGTACTTC
>.|.|TRBJ2-2|TRBV5-4
CASRTPPGELFF
TGTGCCAGCAGGACTCCCCCCGGGGAGCTGTTTTTT
>.|.|TRBJ2-1|TRBV27
CASSHTWGGEQFF
TGTGCCAGCAGTCATACCTGGGGCGGTGAGCAGTTCTTC
>.|TRBD2|TRBJ2-4|TRBV5-4
CASSPPGLAGLPLAKNIQYF
TGTGCCAGCAGCCCTCCGGGACTAGCGGGACTTCCCCTAGCCAAAAACATTCAGTACTTC
>once|.|TRBJ2-1|TRBV13
CASSLGLGGAAYNEQFF
TGTGCCAGCAGCTTAGGCTTAGGCGGAGCCGCTTACAATGAGCAGTTCTTC
>.|TRBD1|TRBJ1-5|TRBV6-1
CASSPGQGPQPQHF
TGTGCCAGCAGTCCTGGACAGGGCCCCCAGCCCCAGCATTTT
>.|.|TRBJ2-5|TRBV2
CASSPGAGETQYF
TGTGCCAGCTCCCCAGGGGCTGGGGAGACCCAGTACTTC
>.|.|TRBJ1-5|TRBV19
CASSPSNSNQPQHF
TGTGCCAGTAGTCCCTCAAATAGCAATCAGCCCCAGCATTTT
>.|TRBD1|TRBJ1-5|TRBV10-3
CAIIPGTGGYNQPQHF
TGTGCCATCATCCCCGGTACAGGGGGATACAATCAGCCCCAGCATTTT
>.|.|TRBJ1-1|TRBV2
CASSGNKGEAFF
TGTGCCAGCAGTGGGAACAAGGGTGAAGCTTTCTTT
>.|.|TRBJ2-7|TRBV7-8
CASSLGWVESYEQYF
TGTGCCAGCAGCTTGGGGTGGGTGGAGTCCTACGAGCAGTACTTC
>.|.|TRBJ1-2|TRBV13
CASSAGTYYGYTF
TGTGCCAGCAGCGCGGGAACTTACTATGGCTACACCTTC
>.|.|TRBJ1-2|TRBV7-6
CASSPSHDSFYGYTF
TGTGCCAGCAGTCCCAGTCATGACAGCTTCTATGGCTACACCTTC
>.|.|TRBJ2-7|TRBV2
CASSDRPDPYEQYF
TGTGCCAGCAGTGACAGGCCAGACCCCTACGAGCAGTACTTC
>.|TRBD2|TRBJ2-7|TRBV2
CASSEAIASGSYEQYF
TGTGCCAGCAGTGAAGCCATTGCTAGCGGGAGTTACGAGCAGTACTTC
>.|TRBD1|TRBJ1-1|TRBV7-6
CASSPRTGRTEAFF
TGTGCCAGCAGCCCTCGGACAGGGCGGACTGAAGCTTTCTTT
>.|.|TRBJ2-1|TRBV6-1
CASGLELSYNEQFF
TGTGCCAGCGGTTTAGAGCTCTCCTACAATGAGCAGTTCTTC
>.|.|TRBJ1-1|TRBV5-6
CASSPGHVTEAFF
TGTGCCAGCAGCCCCGGACATGTCACTGAAGCTTTCTTT
>.|TRBD1|TRBJ2-7|TRBV30
CAWSGGQGAVYEQYF
TGTGCCTGGAGTGGAGGACAGGGGGCCGTATACGAGCAGTACTTC
>.|.|TRBJ2-7|TRBV6-6
CASSYLATSYEQYF
TGTGCCAGCAGTTACCTGGCGACCTCCTACGAGCAGTACTTC
>.|.|TRBJ2-7|TRBV30
CAWSSGVGRFTYEQYF
TGTGCCTGGAGTTCCGGAGTGGGCAGGTTCACCTACGAGCAGTACTTC
>.|TRBD1|TRBJ2-3|TRBV5-8
CASSTRQGEDTQYF
TGTGCCAGCAGCACCAGACAGGGGGAGGATACGCAGTATTTT
>.|.|TRBJ2-3|TRBV5-1
CASSLRGRDKGTDTQYF
TGCGCCAGCAGCCTCCGGGGTAGGGACAAGGGGACAGATACGCAGTATTTT